The next 9 T cell receptor beta chains were all read from a single sample in a study of a mutant IDH1 vaccine in newly diagnosed glioma. Produced via immunoSEQ multiplex PCR; TCRdb's table is partial and in-frame only. The sample lists 70,000 to 100,000 clones, approximately 80% occurring once. Time point in this sample: baseline, week 1 (first vaccination visit). Stated treatment: pre-vaccination baseline after standard-of-care therapy. This specimen was PBMCs, taken from a glioma patient treated with radiotherapy, temozolomide or both. All receptors derive from a man in his forties with glioma. Some clones in this sample may be carry-over from other donors' samples.

The V and J genes are TRBV30 and TRBJ2-2, with D uncertain. V lost 0 bases and J lost 6, with 8 bases in between. Germline assignment: CDR1 GTSNPN and CDR2 SVGIG (reference sequence). The CDR3 is 13 amino acids. The CDR3 loop is CAWSVLGAGELFF. In DNA, the CDR3 is TGTGCCTGGAGTGTACTTGGCGCCGGGGAGCTGTTTTTT.

The rearrangement joins TRBV19 to TRBJ2-3; 7 bases align to TRBD1. In germline, CDR1 is LNHDA, CDR2 SQIVND (reference sequence). The CDR3 totals 15 residues. V lost 6 bases to trimming and J lost 4 bases; unmatched junction nucleotides: 10. The CDR3 sequence: CASRQRDSTADTQYF. The DNA of the CDR3 is TGTGCCAGTAGGCAACGGGACAGCACGGCAGATACGCAGTATTTT.

The chain carries TRBV10-2 and TRBJ2-5, with D perhaps TRBD1 or TRBD2 (5 bases each). The CDR3 is 14 amino acids. The V gene lost 3 bases and the J gene lost 1 base, with 9 bases spanning the gap. In germline, CDR1 is WSHSY, CDR2 SAAADI. The CDR3, as DNA: TGCGCCAGCAGTGAAATGGGGACCCAAGAGACCCAGTACTTC. Translated: CASSEMGTQETQYF.

The CDR3 nucleotides read TGTGCCAGCAGGGTGGAACGGAGGGATTCACCCCTCCACTTT. Encoded protein: CASRVERRDSPLHF. The chain carries TRBV9 and TRBJ1-6; no firm D call. Germline CDR1 SGDLS, CDR2 YYNGEE. CDR3 length: 14 amino acids. V lost 5 bases and J lost 8, with 14 bases in between.

There are a few counts of this clone. V usage is TRBV2 and J usage is TRBJ2-7, with unresolved D. V was clipped by 1 base and J by 6 bases, with 10 bases between them. Looked up from germline, CDR1 is SNHLY and CDR2 is FYNNEI. This CDR3 has 13 amino acids. The CDR3 coding sequence is TGTGCCAGCAGTGAAGGAAGGGTGGCCGAGCAGTACTTC. Its translation is CASSEGRVAEQYF.

This chain links TRBV18 with TRBJ1-6; the D gene is possibly TRBD1 (6 bases). CDR3 length: 15 amino acids. Trimming cost V 3 bases and J 5 bases, with 11 bases left between them. CDR1 is KGHSH and CDR2 is LQKENI in the germline V gene. CDR3 region: CASSPRGNNNSPLHF. CDR3 DNA: TGTGCCAGCTCACCGAGGGGGAACAATAATTCACCCCTCCACTTT.

The V call is TRBV4-1, the J call TRBJ2-7; D possibly uses TRBD1 or TRBD2 (5 bases each). The length of the CDR3 is 17 residues. CDR1 is MGHRA, CDR2 YSYEKL, per germline. The V and J ends lost 0 bases and 0 bases respectively, with 15 bases between them. CDR3 region: CASSQDWDGWSSYEQYF. The DNA of the CDR3 is TGCGCCAGCAGCCAAGATTGGGACGGTTGGAGCTCCTACGAGCAGTACTTC.

The chain links TRBV7-8 to TRBJ2-7; TRBD1 is a possible D gene (6 bases). The CDR3 runs 13 residues. Germline V gene lookup returns CDR1 SGHVS and CDR2 FQNEAQ. V gave up 4 bases and J gave up 2 bases, with 9 bases separating them. The CDR3 reads CASSYRAPYEQYF. Written as DNA, the CDR3 is TGTGCCAGCAGCTACAGGGCTCCCTACGAGCAGTACTTC.

V gene TRBV2 combines with J gene TRBJ1-5, with unresolved D. The CDR3 extends over 14 amino acids. The germline V gene encodes CDR1 SNHLY and CDR2 FYNNEI. Trimming pared 7 bases from V and 0 bases from J, leaving 10 bases between. CDR3 protein: CASTRTYSNQPQHF. CDR3 DNA: TGTGCCAGCACCAGAACTTATAGCAATCAGCCCCAGCATTTT.